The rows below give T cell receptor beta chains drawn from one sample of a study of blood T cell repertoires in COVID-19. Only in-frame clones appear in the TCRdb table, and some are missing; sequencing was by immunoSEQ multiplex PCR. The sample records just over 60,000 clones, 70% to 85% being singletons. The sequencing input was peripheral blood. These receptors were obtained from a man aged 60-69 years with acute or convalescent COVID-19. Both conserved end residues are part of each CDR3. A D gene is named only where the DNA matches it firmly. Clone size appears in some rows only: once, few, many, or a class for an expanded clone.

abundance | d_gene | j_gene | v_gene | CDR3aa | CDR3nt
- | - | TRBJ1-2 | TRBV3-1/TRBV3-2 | CASSRDGSGYGYTF | TGTGCCAGCAGCCGGGACGGGAGCGGCTATGGCTACACCTTC
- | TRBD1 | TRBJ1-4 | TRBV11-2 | CASSLDRNEKLFF | TGTGCCAGCAGCCTGGACAGGAATGAAAAACTGTTTTTT
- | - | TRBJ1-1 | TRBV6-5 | CASSQLGGNTEAFF | TGTGCCAGCAGCCAATTGGGGGGGAACACTGAAGCTTTCTTT
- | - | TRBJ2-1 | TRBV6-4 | CASSDSSRGTEQFF | TGTGCCAGCAGTGACTCGAGTCGGGGGACCGAGCAGTTCTTC
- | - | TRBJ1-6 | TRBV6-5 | CASSLSQASPLHF | TGTGCCAGCAGTTTATCACAGGCTTCACCCCTCCACTTT
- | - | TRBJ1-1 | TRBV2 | CASTYRALNTEAFF | TGTGCCAGCACATACAGGGCCCTGAACACTGAAGCTTTCTTT
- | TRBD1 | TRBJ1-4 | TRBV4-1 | CASSQDPLVGTGGEKLFF | TGCGCCAGCAGCCAAGACCCCTTGGTAGGAACAGGGGGGGAAAAACTGTTTTTT
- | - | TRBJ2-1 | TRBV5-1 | CASKPGTTGYNEQFF | TGCGCCAGCAAACCCGGGACAACGGGCTACAATGAGCAGTTCTTC
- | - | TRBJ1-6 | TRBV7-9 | CASSRNRADNSPLHF | TGTGCCAGCAGCCGGAACAGGGCGGATAATTCACCCCTCCACTTT
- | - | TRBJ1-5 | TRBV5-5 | CASSLDSFSNQPQHF | TGTGCCAGCAGCTTGGACTCTTTCAGCAATCAGCCCCAGCATTTT
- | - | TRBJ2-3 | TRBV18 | CASSLSNSDTQYF | TGTGCCAGCTCCCTGAGTAATTCTGATACGCAGTATTTT
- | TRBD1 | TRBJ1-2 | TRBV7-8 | CASSSQRTGGDGYTF | TGTGCCAGCAGCTCCCAGCGGACAGGGGGTGATGGCTACACCTTC
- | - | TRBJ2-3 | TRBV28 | CASSPRGHGRDTQYF | TGTGCCAGCAGTCCTAGGGGACATGGGAGAGATACGCAGTATTTT
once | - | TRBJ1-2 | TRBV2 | CASSEGEGGNYGYTF | TGTGCCAGCAGTGAGGGGGAAGGGGGAAACTATGGCTACACCTTC
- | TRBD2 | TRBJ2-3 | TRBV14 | CASSQASGTSGKRQYF | TGTGCCAGCAGCCAGGCCTCGGGGACTAGCGGGAAAAGGCAGTATTTT
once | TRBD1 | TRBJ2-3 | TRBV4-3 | CASSQEGQGVTDTQYF | TGCGCCAGCAGCCAAGAGGGACAGGGGGTCACAGATACGCAGTATTTT
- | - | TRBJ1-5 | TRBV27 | CASSLFSVGVGHQPQHF | TGTGCCAGCAGTCTTTTTTCAGTGGGCGTCGGTCATCAGCCCCAGCATTTT
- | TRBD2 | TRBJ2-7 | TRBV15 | CATCPGGSCYEQYF | TGTGCCACCTGCCCGGGAGGGAGCTGCTACGAGCAGTACTTC
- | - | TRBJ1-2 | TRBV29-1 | CSTDSSWGGNNYGYTF | TGCAGCACGGACTCCTCCTGGGGGGGGAACAACTATGGCTACACCTTC
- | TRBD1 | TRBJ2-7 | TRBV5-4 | CASSPQGVPNYEQYF | TGTGCCAGCAGCCCCCAGGGGGTCCCGAACTACGAGCAGTACTTC
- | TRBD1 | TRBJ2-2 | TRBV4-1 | CASSQLGQGTGELFF | TGCGCCAGCAGCCAGCTTGGACAGGGAACCGGGGAGCTGTTTTTT
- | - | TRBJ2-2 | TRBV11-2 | CASSLAPDRAYLTGELFF | TGTGCCAGCAGCTTAGCGCCGGACAGAGCCTATCTCACCGGGGAGCTGTTTTTT
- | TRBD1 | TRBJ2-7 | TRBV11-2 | CASSFAQGAYEQYF | TGTGCCAGCAGCTTTGCACAGGGGGCCTACGAGCAGTACTTC
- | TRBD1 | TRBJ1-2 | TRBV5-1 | CASSPGQGAGASYGYTF | TGCGCCAGCAGCCCGGGACAGGGGGCCGGGGCTAGCTATGGCTACACCTTC
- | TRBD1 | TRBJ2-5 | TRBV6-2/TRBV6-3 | CASSYNGQVQETQYF | TGTGCCAGCAGTTATAACGGACAGGTCCAAGAGACCCAGTACTTC
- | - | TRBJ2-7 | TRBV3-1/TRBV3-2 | CASSQDSAGPHHEQYF | TGTGCCAGCAGCCAAGATTCGGCAGGGCCCCACCACGAGCAGTACTTC
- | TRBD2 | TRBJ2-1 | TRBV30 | CAWHLAGVYNEQFF | TGTGCCTGGCATTTAGCGGGAGTCTACAATGAGCAGTTCTTC
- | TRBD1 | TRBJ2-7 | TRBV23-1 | CASRPGGPGHYEQYF | TGCGCCAGTCGACCAGGGGGACCGGGACACTACGAGCAGTACTTC
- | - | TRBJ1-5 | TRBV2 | CASSRDQVNQPQHF | TGTGCCAGCAGTCGCGACCAGGTCAATCAGCCCCAGCATTTT
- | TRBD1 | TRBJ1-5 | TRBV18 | CASSPGTGSNQPQHF | TGTGCCAGCTCACCGGGGACAGGGAGCAATCAGCCCCAGCATTTT
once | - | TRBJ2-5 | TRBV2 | CASSRQVETQYF | TGTGCCAGCAGTAGGCAGGTAGAGACCCAGTACTTC
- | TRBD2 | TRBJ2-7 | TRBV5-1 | CASASAGGPYEQYF | TGCGCCAGCGCCTCGGCGGGAGGGCCTTACGAGCAGTACTTC
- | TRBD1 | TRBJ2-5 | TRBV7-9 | CASSLSGQGAGETQYF | TGTGCCAGCAGCTTATCCGGACAGGGGGCCGGGGAGACCCAGTACTTC
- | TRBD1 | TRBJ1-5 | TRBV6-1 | CASSEAGGQSNQPQHF | TGTGCCAGCAGTGAGGCAGGGGGCCAAAGCAATCAGCCCCAGCATTTT
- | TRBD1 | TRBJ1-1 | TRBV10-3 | CAISGGTGETEAFF | TGTGCCATCAGTGGAGGGACAGGGGAAACTGAAGCTTTCTTT
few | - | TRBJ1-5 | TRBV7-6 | CASSLTPNQPQHF | TGTGCCAGCAGCTTAACTCCCAATCAGCCCCAGCATTTT
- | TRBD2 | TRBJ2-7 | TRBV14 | CASSHLAGRTYEQYF | TGTGCCAGCAGCCACCTAGCGGGTCGGACCTACGAGCAGTACTTC
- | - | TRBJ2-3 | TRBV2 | CASSGPGADTQYF | TGTGCCAGCAGTGGACCGGGGGCAGATACGCAGTATTTT
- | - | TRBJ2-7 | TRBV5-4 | CASPAITGFDEQYF | TGTGCCAGCCCTGCCATTACAGGGTTCGACGAGCAGTACTTC
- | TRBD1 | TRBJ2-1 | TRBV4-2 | CASSRDRGSNEQFF | TGTGCCAGCAGCCGGGACAGGGGAAGCAATGAGCAGTTCTTC
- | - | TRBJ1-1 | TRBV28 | CASGGPFGGLGEAFF | TGTGCCAGCGGGGGACCCTTTGGGGGGTTGGGTGAAGCTTTCTTT
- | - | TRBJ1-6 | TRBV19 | CASAVLGGNSPLHF | TGTGCCAGTGCAGTTCTCGGAGGGAATTCACCCCTCCACTTT
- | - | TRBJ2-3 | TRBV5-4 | CASSPGVARWDTDTQYF | TGTGCCAGCAGCCCGGGAGTTGCCAGGTGGGACACAGATACGCAGTATTTT
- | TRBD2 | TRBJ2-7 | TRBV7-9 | CASSSGLAGEYEQYF | TGTGCCAGCAGCTCGGGACTAGCGGGAGAGTACGAGCAGTACTTC
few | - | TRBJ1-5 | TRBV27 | CASSFSTGLGQPQHF | TGTGCCAGCAGTTTCTCCACAGGTTTAGGGCAGCCCCAGCATTTT